Each of the 8 T cell receptor beta chains below was sequenced from the same sample in a study of beta chain features in type 1 diabetes (dated by TCRdb to about 2018). Libraries were made using the immunoSEQ multiplex PCR assay. The entire amount of isolated RNA was reverse transcribed using the High Capacity cDNA Reverse Transcription Kit, so the sequenced TCRB transcripts were expressed ones. The immuneACCESS repertoire file appears here via TCRdb, limited to in-frame rearrangements. These files lack a portion of the clones; in checked studies, under half of the deficit traces to unresolved V genes, and the cause of the others is not known. This sample lists about 140,000 clones; approximately 10% were detected once. The ten largest clones capture 0.65% of the sample. The sample taken for sequencing was central memory CD4+ T cells from blood. The origin of the receptors is a woman aged 40 to 50 in good health.

The V call is TRBV5-1, the J call TRBJ2-5, with D possibly being TRBD1 (6 bases). The length of the CDR3 is 15 residues. Trimming took 5 bases from V and 0 from J, leaving 14 bases between them. Germline V gene data show CDR1 as SGHRS and CDR2 as YFSETQ. The CDR3 loop is CASRISTGNQETQYF. The CDR3 DNA is TGCGCCAGCAGGATCTCCACAGGGAACCAAGAGACCCAGTACTTC.

The chain uses TRBV10-3 and TRBJ1-5; possible D gene TRBD1, 6 bases. The V end was cut by 4 bases, the J end by 5 bases, with 12 bases between. Germline lookup yields CDR1 ENHRY and CDR2 SYGVKD. The CDR3 extends over 14 amino acids. Here the CDR3 reads CAISAGQPDQPQHF. CDR3 coding DNA: TGTGCCATCAGTGCTGGACAGCCAGATCAGCCCCAGCATTTT.

This clone was detected a few times. V is TRBV21-1 and J is TRBJ2-3; no check of the table's D call, TRBD2, against the DNA was made. TRBV21-1 represents a pseudogene. The CDR3 length is 16 residues. DNA for the CDR3: TGTGCCAGCAGGAATAAGCGGGTGGGGCGCACAGATACGCAGTATTTT. Protein: CASRNKRVGRTDTQYF.

The chain couples TRBV18 to TRBJ2-2; D is unresolved. Trimming took 5 bases from V and 7 from J, leaving 14 bases between them. The V gene's germline CDR1 is KGHSH and CDR2 LQKENI. This CDR3 has 14 amino acids. In DNA form, the CDR3 reads TGTGCCAGCTCAGATGCTGCCGGCGGCGGGGAGCTGTTTTTT. It codes for CASSDAAGGGELFF.

The chain joins TRBV7-2 to TRBJ2-3, with 9 bases identical to TRBD2. The CDR3 runs to 13 residues. The V and J ends lost 3 bases and 6 bases, in that order; junction bases with no gene match: 1. The germline V gene encodes CDR1 SGHTA and CDR2 FQGNSA. The CDR3: CASSLRGGDTQYF. The CDR3 coding sequence is TGTGCCAGCAGCTTGCGGGGGGGGGATACGCAGTATTTT.

Only a few counts were recorded for this clone. V usage is TRBV5-6 and J usage is TRBJ2-1; perhaps TRBD1 as D (5 bases). V lost 4 bases to trimming and J lost 2 bases, with 16 bases between them. Germline loops: CDR1 SGHDT, CDR2 YYEEEE. The CDR3 is made up of 16 amino acids. The CDR3 DNA follows: TGTGCCAGCAGCCGTGTAGACAGTATCCCCTACAATGAGCAGTTCTTC. This gives the protein CASSRVDSIPYNEQFF.

This clone was seen a few times. The chain recombines TRBV5-1 with TRBJ2-5; a possible D gene is TRBD1 (6 bases). Looked up from germline, CDR1 is SGHRS and CDR2 is YFSETQ. V was clipped by 0 bases and J by 2 bases, with 8 bases between them. This CDR3 contains 14 residues. CDR3 coding DNA: TGCGCCAGCAGCTTGGTGGGGGCTCAAGAGACCCAGTACTTC. This gives the protein CASSLVGAQETQYF.

This clone was seen only a few times. This sequence joins TRBV11-2 and TRBJ2-5; 10 nucleotides match TRBD2. The germline V gene has CDR1 SGHAT and CDR2 FQNNGV. The CDR3 totals 16 residues. Germline trimming cut 0 bases from V and 2 bases from J; bases unmatched to any gene: 3. CDR3 residues: CASSLESLAGQETQYF. The CDR3 coding sequence is TGTGCCAGCAGCTTAGAGTCACTAGCGGGGCAAGAGACCCAGTACTTC.